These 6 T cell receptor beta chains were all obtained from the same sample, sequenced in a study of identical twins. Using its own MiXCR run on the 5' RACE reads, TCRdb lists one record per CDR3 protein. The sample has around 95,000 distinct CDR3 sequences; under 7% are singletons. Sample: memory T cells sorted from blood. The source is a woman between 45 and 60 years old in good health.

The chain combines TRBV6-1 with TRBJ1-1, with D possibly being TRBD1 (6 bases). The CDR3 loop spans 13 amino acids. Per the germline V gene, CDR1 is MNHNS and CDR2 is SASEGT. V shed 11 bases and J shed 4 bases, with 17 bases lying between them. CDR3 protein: CASRGWESTEAFF. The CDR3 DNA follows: TGTGCCTCCAGGGGTTGGGAGTCCACTGAAGCTTTCTTT.

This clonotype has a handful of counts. This chain's CDR3 is CASSFRLAGASGELFF. CDR3 DNA sequence: TGTGCCAGCAGCTTCCGGCTAGCGGGAGCTTCCGGGGAGCTGTTTTTT. The chain is built from TRBV5-6 and TRBJ2-2; 10 nucleotides line up with TRBD2. Germline CDR1 SGHDT, CDR2 YYEEEE. This CDR3 contains 16 residues. V was pared by 2 bases and J by 6 bases, with 7 bases of the junction left unmatched.

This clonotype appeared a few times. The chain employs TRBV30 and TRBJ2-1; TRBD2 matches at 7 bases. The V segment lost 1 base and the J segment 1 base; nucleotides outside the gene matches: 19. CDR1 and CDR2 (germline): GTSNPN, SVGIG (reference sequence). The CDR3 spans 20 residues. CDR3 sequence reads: CAWSGLLADPSRRSYNEQFF. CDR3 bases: TGTGCCTGGAGTGGTCTGCTAGCGGATCCAAGCAGGAGGTCCTACAATGAGCAGTTCTTC.

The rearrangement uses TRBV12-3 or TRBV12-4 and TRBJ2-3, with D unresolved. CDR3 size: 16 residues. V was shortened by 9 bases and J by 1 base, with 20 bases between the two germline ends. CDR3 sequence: CARSPTKAHRTDTQYF. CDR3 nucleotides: TGTGCCAGAAGTCCGACCAAAGCCCACCGCACAGATACGCAGTATTTT.

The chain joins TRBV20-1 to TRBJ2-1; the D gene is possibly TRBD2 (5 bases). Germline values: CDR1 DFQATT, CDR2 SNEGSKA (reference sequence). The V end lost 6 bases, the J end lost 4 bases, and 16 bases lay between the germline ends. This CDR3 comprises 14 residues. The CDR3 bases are TGCAGTGCCGACGACTATCCCAAATACAATGAGCAGTTCTTC. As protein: CSADDYPKYNEQFF.

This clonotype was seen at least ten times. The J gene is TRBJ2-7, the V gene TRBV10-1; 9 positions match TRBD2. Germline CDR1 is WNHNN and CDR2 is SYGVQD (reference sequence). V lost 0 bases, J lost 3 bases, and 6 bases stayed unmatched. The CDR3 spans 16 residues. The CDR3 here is CASSESGASGIYEQYF. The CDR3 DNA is TGCGCCAGCAGTGAGTCTGGGGCTAGCGGGATCTACGAGCAGTACTTC.